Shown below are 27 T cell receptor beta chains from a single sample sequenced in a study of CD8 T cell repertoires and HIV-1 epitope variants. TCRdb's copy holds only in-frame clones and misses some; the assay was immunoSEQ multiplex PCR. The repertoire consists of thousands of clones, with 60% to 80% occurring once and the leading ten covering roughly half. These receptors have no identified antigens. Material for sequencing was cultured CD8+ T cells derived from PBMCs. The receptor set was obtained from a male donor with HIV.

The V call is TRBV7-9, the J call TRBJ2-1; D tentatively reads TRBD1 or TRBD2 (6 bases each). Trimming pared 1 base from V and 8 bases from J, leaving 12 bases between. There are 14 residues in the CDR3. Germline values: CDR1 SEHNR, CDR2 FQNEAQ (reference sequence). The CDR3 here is CASSLVGASDEQFF. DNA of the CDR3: TGTGCCAGCAGCTTAGTGGGGGCTAGCGATGAGCAGTTCTTC.

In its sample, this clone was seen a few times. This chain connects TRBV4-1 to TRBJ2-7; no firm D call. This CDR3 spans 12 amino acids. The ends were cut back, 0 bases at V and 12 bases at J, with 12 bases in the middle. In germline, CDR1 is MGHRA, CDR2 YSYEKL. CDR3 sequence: CASSQDERPRYF. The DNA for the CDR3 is TGCGCCAGCAGCCAAGACGAGCGCCCTCGGTACTTC.

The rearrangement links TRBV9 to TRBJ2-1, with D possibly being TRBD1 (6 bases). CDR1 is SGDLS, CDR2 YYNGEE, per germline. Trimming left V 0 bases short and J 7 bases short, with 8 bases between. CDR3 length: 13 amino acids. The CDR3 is CASSVGTDNEQFF. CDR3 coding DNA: TGTGCCAGCAGCGTAGGGACAGATAATGAGCAGTTCTTC.

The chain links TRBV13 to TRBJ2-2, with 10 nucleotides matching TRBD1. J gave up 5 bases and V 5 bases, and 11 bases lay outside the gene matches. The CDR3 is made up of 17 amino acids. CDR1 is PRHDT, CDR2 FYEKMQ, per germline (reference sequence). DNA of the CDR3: TGTGCCAGCAGCGAAGACAGGGGGCTACCCCGGACCGGGGAGCTGTTTTTT. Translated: CASSEDRGLPRTGELFF.

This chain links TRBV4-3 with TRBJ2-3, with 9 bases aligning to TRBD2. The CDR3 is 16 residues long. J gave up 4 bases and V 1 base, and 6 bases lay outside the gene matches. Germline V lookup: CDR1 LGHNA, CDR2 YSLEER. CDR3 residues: CASSQGGGGVADTQYF. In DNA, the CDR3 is TGCGCCAGCAGCCAAGGGGGCGGGGGGGTGGCAGATACGCAGTATTTT.

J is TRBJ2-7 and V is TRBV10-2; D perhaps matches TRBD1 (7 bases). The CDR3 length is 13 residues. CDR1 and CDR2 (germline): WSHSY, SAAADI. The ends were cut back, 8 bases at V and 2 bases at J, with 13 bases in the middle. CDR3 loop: CASSRGTAYEQYF. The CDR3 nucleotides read TGCGCCAGCTCCCGGGGGACAGCCTACGAGCAGTACTTC.

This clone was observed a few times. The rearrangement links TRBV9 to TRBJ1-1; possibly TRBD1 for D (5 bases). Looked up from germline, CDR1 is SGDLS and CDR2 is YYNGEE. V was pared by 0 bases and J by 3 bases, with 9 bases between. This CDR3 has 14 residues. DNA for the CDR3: TGTGCCAGCAGCGTAGACGGGGGGGACACTGAAGCTTTCTTT. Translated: CASSVDGGDTEAFF.

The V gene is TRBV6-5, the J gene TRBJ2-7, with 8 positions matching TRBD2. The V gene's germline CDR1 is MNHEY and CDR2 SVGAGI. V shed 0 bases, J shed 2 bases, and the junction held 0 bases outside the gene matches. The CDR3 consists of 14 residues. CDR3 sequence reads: CASSYSTSAYEQYF. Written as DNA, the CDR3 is TGTGCCAGCAGTTACTCGACTAGCGCCTACGAGCAGTACTTC.

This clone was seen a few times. The DNA of the CDR3 is TGTGCCACCAGCAGAGACCGAGGGTGGTGGACTGAAGCTTTCTTT. This gives the protein CATSRDRGWWTEAFF. V is TRBV15 and J is TRBJ1-1; D gene uncertain. The CDR3 has 15 residues. Germline CDR1 is LNHNV and CDR2 is YYDKDF (reference sequence). Trimming pared 0 bases from V and 5 bases from J, leaving 13 bases between. Together with reference TRBV15 and TRBJ1-1, the CDR3 gives the full variable domain: DAMVIQNPRYQVTQFGKPVTLSCSQTLNHNVMYWYQQKSSQAPKLLFHYYDKDFNNEADTPDNFQSRRPNTSFCFLDIRSPGLGDTAMYLCATSRDRGWWTEAFFGQGTRLTVV.

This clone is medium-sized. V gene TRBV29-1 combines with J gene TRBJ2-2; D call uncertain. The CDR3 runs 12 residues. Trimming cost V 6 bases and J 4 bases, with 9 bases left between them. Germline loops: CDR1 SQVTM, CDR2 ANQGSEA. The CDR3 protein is CSVLKGTGELFF. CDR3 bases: TGCAGCGTCTTGAAGGGCACCGGGGAGCTGTTTTTT.

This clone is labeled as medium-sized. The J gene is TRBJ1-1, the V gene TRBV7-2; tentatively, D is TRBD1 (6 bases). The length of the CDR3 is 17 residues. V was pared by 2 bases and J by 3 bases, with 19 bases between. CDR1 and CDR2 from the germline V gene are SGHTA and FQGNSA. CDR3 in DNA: TGTGCCAGCAGCTTACACGGTCCGGGGGCGGGTGACACTGAAGCTTTCTTT. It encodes CASSLHGPGAGDTEAFF.

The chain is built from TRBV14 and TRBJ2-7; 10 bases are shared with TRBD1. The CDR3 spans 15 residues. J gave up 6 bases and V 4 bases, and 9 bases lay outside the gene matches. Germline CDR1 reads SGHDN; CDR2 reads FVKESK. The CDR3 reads CASSPEDRGLAEQYF. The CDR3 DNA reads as TGTGCCAGCAGCCCAGAAGACAGGGGGCTGGCCGAGCAGTACTTC.

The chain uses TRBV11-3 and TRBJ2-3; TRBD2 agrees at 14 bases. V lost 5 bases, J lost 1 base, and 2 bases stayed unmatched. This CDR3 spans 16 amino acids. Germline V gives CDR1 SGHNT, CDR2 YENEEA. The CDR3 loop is CASSPGLAGGTDTQYF. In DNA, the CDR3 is TGTGCCAGCAGCCCGGGACTAGCGGGGGGCACAGATACGCAGTATTTT.

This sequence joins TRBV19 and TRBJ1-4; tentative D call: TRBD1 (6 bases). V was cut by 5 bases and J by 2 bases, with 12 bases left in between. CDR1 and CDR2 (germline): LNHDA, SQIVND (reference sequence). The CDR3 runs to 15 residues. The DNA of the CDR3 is TGTGCCAGTAGTCACCAGGGGTGGACTAATGAAAAACTGTTTTTT. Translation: CASSHQGWTNEKLFF.

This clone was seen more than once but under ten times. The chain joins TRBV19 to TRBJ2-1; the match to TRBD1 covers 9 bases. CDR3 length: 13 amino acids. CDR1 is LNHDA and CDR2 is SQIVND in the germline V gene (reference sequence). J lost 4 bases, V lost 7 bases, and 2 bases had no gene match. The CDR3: CASNRGLYNEQFF. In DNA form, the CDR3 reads TGTGCCAGTAACAGGGGGCTGTACAATGAGCAGTTCTTC.

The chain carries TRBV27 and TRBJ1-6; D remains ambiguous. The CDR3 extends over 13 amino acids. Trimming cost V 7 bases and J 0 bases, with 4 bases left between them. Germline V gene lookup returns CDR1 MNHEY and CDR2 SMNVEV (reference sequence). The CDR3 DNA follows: TGTGCCAGCAAGGGCTCCTATAATTCACCCCTCCACTTT. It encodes CASKGSYNSPLHF.

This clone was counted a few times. The CDR3 protein is CASSPTSGVATDTQYF. In nucleotides, the CDR3 is TGTGCCAGCAGCCCTACTAGCGGGGTCGCCACAGATACGCAGTATTTT. This chain uses TRBV5-8 with TRBJ2-3; 10 positions agree with TRBD2. The ends lost 4 bases at V and 2 bases at J; junction bases unmatched: 7. CDR3 size: 16 residues. Germline lookup yields CDR1 SGHTS and CDR2 YDEGEE.

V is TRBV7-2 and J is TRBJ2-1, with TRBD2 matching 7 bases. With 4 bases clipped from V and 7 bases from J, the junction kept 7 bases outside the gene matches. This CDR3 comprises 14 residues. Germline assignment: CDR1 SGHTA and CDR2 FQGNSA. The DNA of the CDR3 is TGTGCCAGCAGCTCGAGGGACTATTCGAATGAGCAGTTCTTC. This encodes CASSSRDYSNEQFF.

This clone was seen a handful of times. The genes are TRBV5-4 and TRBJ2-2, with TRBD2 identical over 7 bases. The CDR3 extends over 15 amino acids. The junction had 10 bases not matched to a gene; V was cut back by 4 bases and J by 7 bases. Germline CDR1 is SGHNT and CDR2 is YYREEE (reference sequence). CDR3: CASSEVAGAGGELFF. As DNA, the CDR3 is TGTGCCAGCAGCGAGGTTGCGGGAGCGGGCGGGGAGCTGTTTTTT.

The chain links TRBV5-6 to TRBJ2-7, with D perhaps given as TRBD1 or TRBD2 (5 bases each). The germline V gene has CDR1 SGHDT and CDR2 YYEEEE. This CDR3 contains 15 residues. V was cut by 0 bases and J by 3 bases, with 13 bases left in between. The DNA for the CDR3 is TGTGCCAGCAGCTTGGGGAGGACGGACATCTACGAGCAGTACTTC. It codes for CASSLGRTDIYEQYF.

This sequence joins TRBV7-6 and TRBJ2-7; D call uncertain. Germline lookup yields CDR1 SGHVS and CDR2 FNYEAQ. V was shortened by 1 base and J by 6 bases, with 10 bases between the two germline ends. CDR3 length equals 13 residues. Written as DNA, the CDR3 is TGTGCCAGCAGCTTAGAAAGCCGGGCCGAGCAGTACTTC. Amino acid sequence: CASSLESRAEQYF.

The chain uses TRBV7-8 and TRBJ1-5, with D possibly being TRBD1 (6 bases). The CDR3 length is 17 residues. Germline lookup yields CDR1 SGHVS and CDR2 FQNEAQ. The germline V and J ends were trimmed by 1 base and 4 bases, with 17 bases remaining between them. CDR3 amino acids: CASSLESQGIDNQPQHF. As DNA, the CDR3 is TGTGCCAGCAGCTTAGAGAGTCAGGGGATCGATAATCAGCCCCAGCATTTT.

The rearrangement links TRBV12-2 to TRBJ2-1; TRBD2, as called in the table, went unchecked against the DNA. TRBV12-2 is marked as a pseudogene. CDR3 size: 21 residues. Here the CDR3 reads CASRPEPRLAGDSPPYNEQFF. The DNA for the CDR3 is TGTGCAAGTCGCCCAGAGCCCAGACTAGCGGGGGATTCCCCTCCTTACAATGAGCAGTTCTTC.

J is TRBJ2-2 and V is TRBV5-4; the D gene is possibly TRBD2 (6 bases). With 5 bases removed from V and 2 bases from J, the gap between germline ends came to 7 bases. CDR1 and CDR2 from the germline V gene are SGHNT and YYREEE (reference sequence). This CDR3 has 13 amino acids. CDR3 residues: CASRRENTGELFF. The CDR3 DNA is TGTGCCAGCAGGCGGGAAAACACCGGGGAGCTGTTTTTT.

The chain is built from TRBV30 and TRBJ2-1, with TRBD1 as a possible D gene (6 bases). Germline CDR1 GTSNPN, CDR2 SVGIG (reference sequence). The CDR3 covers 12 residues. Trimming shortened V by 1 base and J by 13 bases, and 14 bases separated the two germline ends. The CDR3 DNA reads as TGTGCCTGGAGTGAGGGGGAACAGCTCCAGTTCTTC. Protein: CAWSEGEQLQFF.

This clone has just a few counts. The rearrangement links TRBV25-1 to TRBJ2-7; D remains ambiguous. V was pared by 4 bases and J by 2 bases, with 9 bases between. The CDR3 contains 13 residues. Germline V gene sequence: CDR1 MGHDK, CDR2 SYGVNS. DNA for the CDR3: TGTGCCAGCAGTGTTGGAGATCCCTACGAGCAGTACTTC. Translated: CASSVGDPYEQYF.

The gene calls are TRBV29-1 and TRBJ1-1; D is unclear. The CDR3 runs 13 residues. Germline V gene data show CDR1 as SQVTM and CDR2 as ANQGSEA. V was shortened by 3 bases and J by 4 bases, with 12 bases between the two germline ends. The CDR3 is CSVDGIPLTEAFF. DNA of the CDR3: TGCAGCGTTGATGGGATACCTCTCACTGAAGCTTTCTTT.